Given below is one T cell receptor beta chain in context. Germline lookup yields CDR1 LGHDT and CDR2 YNNKEL (reference sequence). CDR3 length: 15 residues. This sample was taken from a study of blood T cells in healthy people across ages. Study-wide context: Template switching retrieved approximately one barcoded beta molecule for each two T cells.

Combining a sample-barcoded 5' primer with a J-beta primer mix, a second PCR ran for about 7 to 11 cycles. TCRdb re-analysed the 5' RACE reads in MiXCR, keeping a single row per CDR3 protein. The sample lists around 940,000 distinct CDR3 sequences; around 54% were seen once. The J gene is TRBJ2-5, the V gene TRBV3-1; possible D gene TRBD1, 6 bases. The J call may not be correct, given that the DNA end is closer to TRBJ2-7. The source material was blood. This TCR derives from a woman aged 60-70 years in good health. The CDR3 DNA follows: TGTGCCAGCAGCCCGGAGTCCGGGGACATATACGAGCAGTACTTC. Translated: CASSPESGDIYEQYF.